The TCR beta chain described here comes from a study of T cells in Graves' hyperthyroidism and ophthalmopathy. Hyperthyroidism patients were newly diagnosed, had disease duration under 2 months, and were aged 18 to 65 years. Patients with uncontrolled infections, other autoimmune diseases, pregnancy or lactation were excluded. This CDR3 contains 13 residues. CDR1 SEHNR and CDR2 FQNEAQ come from the germline V gene (reference sequence). V was clipped by 4 bases and J by 7 bases, with 11 bases between them. TCR beta CDR3 regions were amplified from RNA transcripts. Primed by the HTBI set, a first-round RT-PCR was run on the TCR CDR3. TCRdb independently ran MiXCR on the multiplex PCR reads; one entry per CDR3 protein. Altogether roughly 740,000 distinct CDR3 sequences are present, less than 20% being singletons, with the ten largest covering over 7.5%.

This rearrangement joins TRBV7-9 to TRBJ2-1; D remains unclear. The TCR originated in a man aged 18 to 30 with Graves' hyperthyroidism. The sample comprised blood. CDR3 region: CASSSPLGNEQFF. Written as DNA, the CDR3 is TGTGCCAGCAGCTCTCCTTTGGGGAATGAGCAGTTCTTC.